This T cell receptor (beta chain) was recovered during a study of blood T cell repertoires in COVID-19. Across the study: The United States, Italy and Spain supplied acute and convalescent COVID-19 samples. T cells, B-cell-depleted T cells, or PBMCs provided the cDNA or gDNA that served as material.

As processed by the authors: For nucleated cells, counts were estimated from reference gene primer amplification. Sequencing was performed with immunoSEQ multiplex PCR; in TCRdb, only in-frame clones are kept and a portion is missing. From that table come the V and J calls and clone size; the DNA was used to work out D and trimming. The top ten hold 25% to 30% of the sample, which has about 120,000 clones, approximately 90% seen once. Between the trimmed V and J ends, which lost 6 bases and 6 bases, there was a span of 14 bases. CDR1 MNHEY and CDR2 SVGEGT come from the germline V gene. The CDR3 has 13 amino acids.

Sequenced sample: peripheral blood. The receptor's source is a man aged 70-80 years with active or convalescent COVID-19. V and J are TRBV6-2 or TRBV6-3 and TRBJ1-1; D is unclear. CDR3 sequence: CASSPFEAAEAFF. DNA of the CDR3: TGTGCCAGCAGCCCCTTCGAAGCGGCTGAAGCTTTCTTT.